These 16 T cell receptor beta chains originate from one sample sequenced in a study of vaccination effects on CD4 cells after COVID-19. Antigen-specific CD4+ T cell clonotypes were called by their expansion after viral peptide-pool culture in ViraFEST. Cells that had been cultured for roughly ten days were the source of isolated CD4+ T cells. A PCR test confirmed that the person had SARS-CoV-2 infection between March and December 2020. Participants were vaccinated with two doses of either the BNT162b2 or mRNA-1273 vaccine. Which antigens these TCRs recognize remains unknown. Profiled with immunoSEQ multiplex PCR; TCRdb holds only in-frame clones, not every one. The data hold approximately 16,000 clones, with roughly 80% observed a single time. Sample: CD4+ T cells from PBMCs cultured with HCoV-NL63 spike peptides, taken after COVID-19 vaccination. The receptor set was obtained from a human donor who had a prior SARS-CoV-2 infection.

The chain uses TRBV3-1 (or the pseudogene TRBV3-2) and TRBJ2-3; D not certain. Trimming shortened V by 1 base and J by 6 bases, and 2 bases separated the two germline ends. Per germline, CDR1 LGHDT and CDR2 YNNKEL (reference sequence). This CDR3 is built from 11 residues. This CDR3 reads CASSQGDTQYF. In nucleotides, the CDR3 is TGTGCCAGCAGCCAAGGGGATACGCAGTATTTT.

This clone was seen only once. This chain uses TRBV5-6 with TRBJ1-2; possibly TRBD1 for D (5 bases). The germline V and J ends were trimmed by 3 bases and 4 bases, with 22 bases remaining between them. This CDR3 contains 17 residues. Germline-derived CDR1 and CDR2 are SGHDT and YYEEEE. The chain's CDR3 is CASSSMGFRGAGYGYTF. The CDR3 DNA sequence: TGTGCCAGCAGCTCCATGGGTTTTAGGGGCGCCGGCTATGGCTACACCTTC.

J is TRBJ2-7 and V is TRBV30; maybe TRBD2 (6 bases). V lost 2 bases to trimming and J lost 3 bases, with 11 bases between them. Per the germline V gene, CDR1 is GTSNPN and CDR2 is SVGIG (reference sequence). CDR3 length: 13 residues. The CDR3, as DNA: TGTGCCTGGAGTTCGGGACTCAACTACGAGCAGTACTTC. Amino acid sequence: CAWSSGLNYEQYF.

This clone was picked up a small number of times. The chain links TRBV5-4 to TRBJ1-2, with 7 bases aligning to TRBD1. Trimming took 4 bases from V and 7 from J; bases not matched to a gene: 7. The CDR3 runs 13 residues. Germline V gene data show CDR1 as SGHNT and CDR2 as YYREEE (reference sequence). CDR3 sequence: CASSPDREVGYTF. The CDR3 DNA sequence: TGTGCCAGCAGCCCTGACAGGGAGGTTGGCTACACCTTC.

In its sample, this clone was seen a few times. The J gene is TRBJ2-3, the V gene TRBV19; D is possibly TRBD2 (6 bases). Between the trimmed V and J ends, which lost 3 bases and 3 bases, there was a span of 13 bases. This CDR3 is 15 amino acids long. The germline gives CDR1 LNHDA, CDR2 SQIVND (reference sequence). CDR3 sequence reads: CASSIRAGTTDTQYF. CDR3 coding DNA: TGTGCCAGTAGTATTCGGGCAGGGACTACAGATACGCAGTATTTT.

V gene TRBV5-4 combines with J gene TRBJ2-7, with a tentative D call TRBD2 (5 bases). Germline V gene lookup returns CDR1 SGHNT and CDR2 YYREEE (reference sequence). CDR3 length: 13 amino acids. The V end lost 7 bases, the J end lost 1 base, and 12 bases lay between the germline ends. The DNA for the CDR3 is TGTGCCAGCCGCCGGGATTTATCCTACGAGCAGTACTTC. The encoded protein is CASRRDLSYEQYF.

The count of this clone is one. The gene calls are TRBV18 and TRBJ2-1; 8 positions match TRBD1. V shed 8 bases and J 5 bases; nucleotides not matched to a gene: 11. Germline CDR1 KGHSH, CDR2 LQKENI. The CDR3 runs to 15 residues. The CDR3 region has the DNA TGTGCCAGCGGCACAGGGGGTACTAGGAACAATGAGCAGTTCTTC. This gives the protein CASGTGGTRNNEQFF.

This chain uses TRBV11-3 with TRBJ2-3; 7 nucleotides agree with TRBD1. The J segment lost 4 bases and the V segment lost 8 bases, leaving 6 bases of the junction unmatched. The germline CDR1 and CDR2 sequences are SGHNT and YENEEA. The CDR3 contains 13 residues. Written as DNA, the CDR3 is TGTGCCAGCGGGGACAGAGGATCAGATACGCAGTATTTT. As protein: CASGDRGSDTQYF.

This chain uses TRBV10-1 with TRBJ2-1; 10 positions agree with TRBD2. This CDR3 contains 15 residues. Looked up from germline, CDR1 is WNHNN and CDR2 is SYGVQD (reference sequence). V lost 5 bases to trimming and J lost 4 bases; unmatched junction nucleotides: 5. The chain's CDR3 is CASSRLAGEYNEQFF. DNA for the CDR3: TGCGCCAGCAGTAGGCTAGCGGGGGAATACAATGAGCAGTTCTTC.

The CDR3 reads CASRAGTAFTGELFF. CDR3 nucleotides: TGTGCCAGCAGGGCAGGGACAGCCTTCACCGGGGAGCTGTTTTTT. The chain carries TRBV2 and TRBJ2-2; 7 bases fit TRBD1. There are 15 residues in the CDR3. Germline CDR1 is SNHLY and CDR2 is FYNNEI. The V gene end was trimmed by 6 bases and the J gene end by 4 bases; junction bases not matched to a gene: 8.

This chain joins TRBV11-3 and TRBJ2-1; 14 nucleotides align to TRBD2. This CDR3 is built from 17 residues. Trimming removed 1 base from V and 5 bases from J; junction bases left unmatched: 4. Germline-derived CDR1 and CDR2 are SGHNT and YENEEA. The CDR3 coding sequence is TGTGCCAGCAGCTTAGGATTGGGACTAGCGGGAGACAATGAGCAGTTCTTC. Protein product: CASSLGLGLAGDNEQFF.

This clone was counted a single time. The rearrangement joins TRBV2 to TRBJ2-7; 8 nucleotides line up with TRBD2. The ends lost 7 bases at V and 2 bases at J; junction bases unmatched: 4. The CDR3 has 13 residues. Germline CDR1 SNHLY, CDR2 FYNNEI. CDR3 sequence: CASIGLATYEQYF. In DNA, the CDR3 is TGTGCCAGCATAGGACTAGCCACCTACGAGCAGTACTTC. Variable domain in full (rest from reference TRBV2 and TRBJ2-7): EPEVTQTPSHQVTQMGQEVILRCVPISNHLYFYWYRQILGQKVEFLVSFYNNEISEKSEIFDDQFSVERPDGSNFTLKIRSTKLEDSAMYFCASIGLATYEQYFGPGTRLTVT.

Only one count was recorded for this clone. This sequence joins TRBV3-1 (or the pseudogene TRBV3-2) and TRBJ2-2; maybe TRBD2 (5 bases). Between the trimmed V and J ends, which lost 1 base and 3 bases, there was a span of 15 bases. Germline CDR1 reads LGHDT; CDR2 reads YNNKEL (reference sequence). This CDR3 is built from 17 residues. CDR3: CASSQGFTDGDTGELFF. CDR3 coding DNA: TGTGCCAGCAGCCAAGGTTTCACCGACGGGGACACCGGGGAGCTGTTTTTT.

The chain carries TRBV9 and TRBJ2-3, with D unclear. The CDR3 is made up of 16 amino acids. V lost 0 bases and J 2 bases, leaving 13 bases between the germline ends. Germline lookup yields CDR1 SGDLS and CDR2 YYNGEE. The CDR3 here is CASSVEGSRNTDTQYF. The CDR3 DNA reads as TGTGCCAGCAGCGTAGAAGGTAGCAGAAACACAGATACGCAGTATTTT.

This clone was seen only once. This CDR3 reads CASSRGGGLEQYF. As DNA, the CDR3 is TGTGCCAGCAGTAGAGGGGGGGGGCTCGAGCAGTACTTC. The rearrangement links TRBV25-1 to TRBJ2-7, with D perhaps matching TRBD2 (7 bases). This CDR3 is 13 amino acids long. Germline V gene sequence: CDR1 MGHDK, CDR2 SYGVNS. Trimming cost V 5 bases and J 6 bases, with 14 bases left between them.

The V gene is TRBV12-3 or TRBV12-4, the J gene TRBJ2-5; D gene ambiguous. The V end was cut by 2 bases, the J end by 3 bases, with 1 base between. This CDR3 spans 11 amino acids. For the CDR3, the DNA is TGTGCCAGCAGTTTAAAAGAGACCCAGTACTTC. Its protein is CASSLKETQYF.